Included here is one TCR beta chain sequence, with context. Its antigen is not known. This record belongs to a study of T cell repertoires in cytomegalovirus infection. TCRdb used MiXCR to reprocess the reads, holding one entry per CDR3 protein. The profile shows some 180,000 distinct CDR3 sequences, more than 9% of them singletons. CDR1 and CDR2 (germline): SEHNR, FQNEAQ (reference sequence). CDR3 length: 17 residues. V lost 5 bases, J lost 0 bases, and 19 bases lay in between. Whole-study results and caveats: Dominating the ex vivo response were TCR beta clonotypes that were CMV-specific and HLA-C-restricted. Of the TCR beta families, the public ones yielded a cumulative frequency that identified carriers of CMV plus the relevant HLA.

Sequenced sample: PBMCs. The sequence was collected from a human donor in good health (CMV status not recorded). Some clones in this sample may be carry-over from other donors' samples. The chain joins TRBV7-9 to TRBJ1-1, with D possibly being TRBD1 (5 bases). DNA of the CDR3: TGTGCCAGCAGCCCCCTGGGGGGGGGGAGCGTGAACACTGAAGCTTTCTTT. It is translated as CASSPLGGGSVNTEAFF.